The rows below give T cell receptor beta chains drawn from one sample of a study of T cells in Graves' hyperthyroidism and ophthalmopathy. MiXCR was run by TCRdb on the multiplex PCR reads, yielding one entry per CDR3 protein. The sample shows about 760,000 distinct CDR3 sequences, approximately 40% of them seen only once. The sample was blood. The origin of the receptors is a woman aged 40-49 years with Graves' hyperthyroidism. The conserved cysteine and the conserved F or W are not part of the CDR3 here. Clone size appears in some rows only: once, few, many, or a class for an expanded clone.

v_gene	abundance	j_gene	CDR3aa
TRBV5-1	many	TRBJ1-5	ASSLGSGEGQPQH
TRBV7-9	few	TRBJ1-1	ASSFEILTGYTEAF
TRBV6-6	few	TRBJ1-5	ASSTNLGGRIQPQH
TRBV7-2	-	TRBJ2-5	ASSFTGNSETQY
TRBV6-1	few	TRBJ1-1	ASSEGSMNTEAF
TRBV19	-	TRBJ1-5	ASDWGSSNQPQH
TRBV4-3	few	TRBJ2-7	ASSQGSGDRGYEQY
TRBV12-3/TRBV12-4	-	TRBJ1-2	ASSNPQGATNYGYT
TRBV24-1	many	TRBJ2-5	ATSDSSGTGQY
TRBV7-2	-	TRBJ1-3	ASRDLPSTIY
TRBV7-2	many	TRBJ2-7	ASSLWPGDTYEQY
TRBV5-1	-	TRBJ2-5	ASSFLEGQY
TRBV15	many	TRBJ1-1	ATSRDRWGKEEAF
TRBV10-2	many	TRBJ1-6	ASSEQAYNSPLH
TRBV19	many	TRBJ1-1	ASYGPGGVNTEAF
TRBV7-9	many	TRBJ1-2	ASSGDFNGYT
TRBV20-1	-	TRBJ2-5	SASHAGKETQY
TRBV19	few	TRBJ2-7	ASSIFPGLDSSYEQY
TRBV20-1	many	TRBJ2-6	SGYGANVLT
TRBV27	few	TRBJ2-2	ASRMDRGVGELF
TRBV12-3/TRBV12-4	-	TRBJ1-5	ASSLGIGRHTGLQPQH
TRBV27	once	TRBJ1-1	ASSLHRGTSFMNTEAF
TRBV7-9	many	TRBJ2-2	ASGAYREANTGELF
TRBV15	many	TRBJ2-7	ATSRDRGAGAYEQY
TRBV10-3	many	TRBJ1-2	AISELDSYGYT
TRBV7-9	-	TRBJ2-5	ASNYVASRETQY
TRBV13	many	TRBJ2-7	ASSPRRFGGPLY
TRBV7-2	many	TRBJ2-6	ASSFHGSGANVLT
TRBV20-1	many	TRBJ2-7	SAWAHGYEQY
TRBV2	-	TRBJ2-7	ASGQDPDLAYEQY
TRBV7-2	-	TRBJ1-4	ASSRDRGREKLF
TRBV14	-	TRBJ2-7	ASSHSRQDSYEQY
TRBV7-2	few	-	ASSLVGNEQF
TRBV29-1	-	TRBJ1-1	SVGGAGAF
TRBV7-2	-	TRBJ2-7	ASSSGTAGTGRYEQY
TRBV20-1	-	TRBJ2-2	SARDSRDRAFGELF
TRBV29-1	-	TRBJ1-1	SVWTSGADTEAF
TRBV7-8	many	TRBJ1-5	ASSLACCGGGGNQPQH
TRBV25-1	-	TRBJ1-1	ASSWGSNTEAF
TRBV6-1	-	TRBJ2-2	ASTSPWGDTGELF
TRBV24-1	many	TRBJ2-5	ATNDLGQGQETQY
TRBV5-5	-	TRBJ2-7	ASSLAIGRAYEQY
TRBV10-3	-	TRBJ2-7	ASRRAGGLFYEQY
TRBV20-1	many	TRBJ1-2	SAYTGIYGYT
TRBV9	-	TRBJ2-2	ASSMSSGGNTGELF
TRBV12-3/TRBV12-4	many	TRBJ1-4	ASSGVNEKLF
TRBV10-3	-	TRBJ2-2	AISEKVDSSGELF
TRBV7-7	few	TRBJ2-7	ASSRQGRDEQY